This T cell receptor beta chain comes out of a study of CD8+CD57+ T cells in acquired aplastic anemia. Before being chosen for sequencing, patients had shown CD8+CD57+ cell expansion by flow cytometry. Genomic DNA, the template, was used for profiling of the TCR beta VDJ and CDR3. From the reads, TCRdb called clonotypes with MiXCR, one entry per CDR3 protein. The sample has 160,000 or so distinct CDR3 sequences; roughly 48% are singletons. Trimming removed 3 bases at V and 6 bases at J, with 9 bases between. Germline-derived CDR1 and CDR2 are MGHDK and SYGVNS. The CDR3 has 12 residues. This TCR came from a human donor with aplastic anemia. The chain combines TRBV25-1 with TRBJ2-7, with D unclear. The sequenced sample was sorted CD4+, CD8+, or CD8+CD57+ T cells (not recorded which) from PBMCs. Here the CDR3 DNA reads TGTGCCAGCAGTGATTCGTGGGCCGAGCAGTACTTC. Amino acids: CASSDSWAEQYF.